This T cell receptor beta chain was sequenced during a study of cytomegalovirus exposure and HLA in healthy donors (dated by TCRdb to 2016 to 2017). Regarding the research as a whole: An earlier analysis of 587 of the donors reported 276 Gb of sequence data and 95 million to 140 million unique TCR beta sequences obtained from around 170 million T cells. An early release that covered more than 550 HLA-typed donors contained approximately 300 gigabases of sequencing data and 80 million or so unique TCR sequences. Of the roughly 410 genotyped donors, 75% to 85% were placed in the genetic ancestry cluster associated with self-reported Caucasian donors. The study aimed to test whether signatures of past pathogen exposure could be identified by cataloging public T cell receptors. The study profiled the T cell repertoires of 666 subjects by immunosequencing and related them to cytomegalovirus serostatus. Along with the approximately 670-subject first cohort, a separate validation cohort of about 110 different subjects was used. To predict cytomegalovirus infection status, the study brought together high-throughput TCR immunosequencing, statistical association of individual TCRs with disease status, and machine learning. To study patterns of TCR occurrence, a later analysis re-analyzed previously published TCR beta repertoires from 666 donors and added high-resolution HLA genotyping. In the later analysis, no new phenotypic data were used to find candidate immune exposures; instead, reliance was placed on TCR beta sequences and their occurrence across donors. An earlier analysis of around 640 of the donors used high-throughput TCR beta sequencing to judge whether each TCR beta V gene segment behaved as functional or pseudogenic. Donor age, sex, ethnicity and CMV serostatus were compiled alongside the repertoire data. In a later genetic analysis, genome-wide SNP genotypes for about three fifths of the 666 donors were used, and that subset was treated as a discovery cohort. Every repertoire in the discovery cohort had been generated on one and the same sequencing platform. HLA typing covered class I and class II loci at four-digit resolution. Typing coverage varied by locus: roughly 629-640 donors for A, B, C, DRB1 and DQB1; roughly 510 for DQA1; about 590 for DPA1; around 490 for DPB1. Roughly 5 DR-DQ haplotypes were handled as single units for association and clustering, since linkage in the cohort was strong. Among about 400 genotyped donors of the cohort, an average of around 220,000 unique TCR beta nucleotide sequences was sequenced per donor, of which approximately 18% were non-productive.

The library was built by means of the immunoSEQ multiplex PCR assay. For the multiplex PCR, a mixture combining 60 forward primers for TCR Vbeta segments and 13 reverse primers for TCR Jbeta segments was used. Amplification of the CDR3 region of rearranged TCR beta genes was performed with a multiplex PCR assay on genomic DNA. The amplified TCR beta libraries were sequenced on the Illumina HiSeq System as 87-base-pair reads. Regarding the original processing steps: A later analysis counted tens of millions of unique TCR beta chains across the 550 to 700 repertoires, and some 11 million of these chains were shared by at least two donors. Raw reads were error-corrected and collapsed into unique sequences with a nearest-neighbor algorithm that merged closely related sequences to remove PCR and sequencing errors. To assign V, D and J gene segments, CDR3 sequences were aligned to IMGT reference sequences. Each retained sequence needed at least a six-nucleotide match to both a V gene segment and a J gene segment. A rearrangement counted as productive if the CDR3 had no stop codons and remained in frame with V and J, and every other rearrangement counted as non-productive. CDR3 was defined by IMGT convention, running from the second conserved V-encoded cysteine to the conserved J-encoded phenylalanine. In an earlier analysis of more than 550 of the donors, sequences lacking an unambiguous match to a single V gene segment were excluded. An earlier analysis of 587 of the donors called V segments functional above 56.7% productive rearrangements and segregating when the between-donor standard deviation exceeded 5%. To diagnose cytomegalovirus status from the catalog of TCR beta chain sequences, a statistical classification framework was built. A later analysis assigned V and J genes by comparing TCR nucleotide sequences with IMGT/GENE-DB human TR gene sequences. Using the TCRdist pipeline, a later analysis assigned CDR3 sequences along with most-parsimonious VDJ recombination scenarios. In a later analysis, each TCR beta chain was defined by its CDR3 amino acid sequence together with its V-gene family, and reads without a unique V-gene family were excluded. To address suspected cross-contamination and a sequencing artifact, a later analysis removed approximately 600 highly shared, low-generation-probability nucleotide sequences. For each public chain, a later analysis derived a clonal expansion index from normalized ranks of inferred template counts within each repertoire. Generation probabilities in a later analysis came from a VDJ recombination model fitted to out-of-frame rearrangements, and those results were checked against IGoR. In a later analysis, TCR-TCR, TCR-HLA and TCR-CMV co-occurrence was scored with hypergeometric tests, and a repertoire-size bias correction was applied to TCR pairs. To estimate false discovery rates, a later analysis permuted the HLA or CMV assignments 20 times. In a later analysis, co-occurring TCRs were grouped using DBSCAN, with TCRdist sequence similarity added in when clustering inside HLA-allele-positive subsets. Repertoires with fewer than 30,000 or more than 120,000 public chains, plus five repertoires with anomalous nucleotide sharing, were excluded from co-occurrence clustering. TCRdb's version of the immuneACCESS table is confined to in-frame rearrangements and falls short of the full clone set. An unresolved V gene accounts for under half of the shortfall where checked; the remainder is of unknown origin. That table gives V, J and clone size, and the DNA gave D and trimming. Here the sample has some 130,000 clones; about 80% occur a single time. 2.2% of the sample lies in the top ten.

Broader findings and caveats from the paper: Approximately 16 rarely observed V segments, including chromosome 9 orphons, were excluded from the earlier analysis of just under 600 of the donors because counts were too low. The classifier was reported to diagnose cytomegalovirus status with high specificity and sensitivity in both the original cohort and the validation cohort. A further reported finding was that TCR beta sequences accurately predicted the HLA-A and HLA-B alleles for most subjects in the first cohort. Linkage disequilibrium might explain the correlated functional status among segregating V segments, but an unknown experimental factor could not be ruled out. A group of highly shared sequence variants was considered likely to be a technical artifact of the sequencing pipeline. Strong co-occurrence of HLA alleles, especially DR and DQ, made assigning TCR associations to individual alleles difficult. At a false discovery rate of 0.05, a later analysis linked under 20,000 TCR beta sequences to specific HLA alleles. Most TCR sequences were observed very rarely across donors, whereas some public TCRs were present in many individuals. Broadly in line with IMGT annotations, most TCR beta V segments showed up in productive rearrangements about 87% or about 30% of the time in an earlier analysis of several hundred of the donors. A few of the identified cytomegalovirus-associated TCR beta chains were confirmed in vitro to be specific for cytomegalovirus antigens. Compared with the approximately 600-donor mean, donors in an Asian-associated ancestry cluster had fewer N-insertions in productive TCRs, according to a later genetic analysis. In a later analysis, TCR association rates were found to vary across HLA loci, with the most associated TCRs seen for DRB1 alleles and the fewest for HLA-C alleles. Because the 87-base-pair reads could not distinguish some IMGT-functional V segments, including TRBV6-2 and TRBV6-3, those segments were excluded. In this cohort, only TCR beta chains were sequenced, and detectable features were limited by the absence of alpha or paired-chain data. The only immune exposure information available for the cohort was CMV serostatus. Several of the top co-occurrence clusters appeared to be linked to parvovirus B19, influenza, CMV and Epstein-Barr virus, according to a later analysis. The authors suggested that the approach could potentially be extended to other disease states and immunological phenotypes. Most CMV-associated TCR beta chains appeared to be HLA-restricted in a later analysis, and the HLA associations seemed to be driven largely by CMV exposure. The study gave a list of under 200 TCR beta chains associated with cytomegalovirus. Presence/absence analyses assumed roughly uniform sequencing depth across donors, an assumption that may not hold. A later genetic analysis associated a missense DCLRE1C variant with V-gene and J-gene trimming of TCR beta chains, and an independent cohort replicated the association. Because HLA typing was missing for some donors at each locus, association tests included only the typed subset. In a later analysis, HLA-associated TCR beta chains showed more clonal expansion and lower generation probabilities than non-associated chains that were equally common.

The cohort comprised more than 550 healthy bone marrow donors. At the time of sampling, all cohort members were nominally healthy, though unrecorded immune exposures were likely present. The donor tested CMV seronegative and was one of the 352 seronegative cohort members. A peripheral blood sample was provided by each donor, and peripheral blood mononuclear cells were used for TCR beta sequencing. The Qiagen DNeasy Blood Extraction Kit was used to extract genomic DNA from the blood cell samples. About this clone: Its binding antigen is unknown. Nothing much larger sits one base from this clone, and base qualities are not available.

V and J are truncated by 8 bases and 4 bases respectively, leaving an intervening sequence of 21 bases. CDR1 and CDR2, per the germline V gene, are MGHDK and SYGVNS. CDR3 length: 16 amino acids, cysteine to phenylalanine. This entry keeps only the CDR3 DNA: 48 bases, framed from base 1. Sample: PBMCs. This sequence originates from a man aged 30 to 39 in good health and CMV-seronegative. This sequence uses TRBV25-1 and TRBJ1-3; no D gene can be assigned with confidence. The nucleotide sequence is TGTGCCAGCCCCTTTAAGTTTTATCTGAGGGGAAACACCATATATTTT. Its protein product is CASPFKFYLRGNTIYF.